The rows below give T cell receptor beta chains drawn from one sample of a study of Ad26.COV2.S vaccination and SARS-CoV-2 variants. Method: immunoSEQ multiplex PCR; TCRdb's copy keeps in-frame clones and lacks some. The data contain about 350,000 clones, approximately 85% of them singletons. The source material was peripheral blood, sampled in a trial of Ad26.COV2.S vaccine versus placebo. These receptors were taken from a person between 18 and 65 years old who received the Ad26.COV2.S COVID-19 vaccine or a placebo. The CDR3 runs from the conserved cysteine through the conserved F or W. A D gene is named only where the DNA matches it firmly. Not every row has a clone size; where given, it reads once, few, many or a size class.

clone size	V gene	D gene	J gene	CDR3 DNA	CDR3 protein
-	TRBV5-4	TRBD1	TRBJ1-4	TGTGCCAGCAGCTCCGGGACAGGGTTGGCTAATGAAAAACTGTTTTTT	CASSSGTGLANEKLFF
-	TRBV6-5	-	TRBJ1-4	TGTGCCAGCAGGGGGGACCCCAATGAAAAACTGTTTTTT	CASRGDPNEKLFF
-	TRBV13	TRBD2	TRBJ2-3	TGTGCCAGCAGCCCTAGCGGGCCTAGCACAGATACGCAGTATTTT	CASSPSGPSTDTQYF
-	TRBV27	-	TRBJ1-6	TGTGCCAGCAGTCTCTCCGGGACTAGAAATAATTCACCCCTCCACTTT	CASSLSGTRNNSPLHF
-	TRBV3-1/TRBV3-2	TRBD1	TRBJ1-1	TGTGCCAGCAGCCCCCGGACAGGACCAGGGACTGAAGCTTTCTTT	CASSPRTGPGTEAFF
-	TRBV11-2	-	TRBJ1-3	TGTGCCAGCAGCGCCTGGGGGACGGGAAACACCATATATTTT	CASSAWGTGNTIYF
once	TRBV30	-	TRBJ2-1	TGTGCCTGGAGTGGTGGACGAGGGTCTGTGGATGAGCAGTTCTTC	CAWSGGRGSVDEQFF
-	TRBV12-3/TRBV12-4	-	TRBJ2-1	TGTGCCAGCACCCTAGAACTAGGGTATGAGCAGTTCTTC	CASTLELGYEQFF
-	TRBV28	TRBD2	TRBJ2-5	TGTGCCAGCAGTAGACTAGCGGGAGGGGATTCAGAGACCCAGTACTTC	CASSRLAGGDSETQYF
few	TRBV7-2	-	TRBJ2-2	TGTGCCAGCAGGCCCCGGCTAGGGGTCACCGGGGAGCTGTTTTTT	CASRPRLGVTGELFF
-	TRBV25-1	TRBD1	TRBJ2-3	TGTGCCAGCAGTGATCCGGGACAGGGGAATTTCGCAGATACGCAGTATTTT	CASSDPGQGNFADTQYF
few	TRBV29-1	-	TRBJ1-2	TGCAGCGTTGGGCTGGGCTATGGCTACACCTTC	CSVGLGYGYTF
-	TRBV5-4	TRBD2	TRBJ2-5	TGTGCCAGCAGCAAGGTTGTTGCGGGGGGCATGGAGACCCAGTACTTC	CASSKVVAGGMETQYF
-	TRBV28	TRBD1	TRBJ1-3	TGTGCCAGCAGTTCTTACAGGGGGTCCTCTGGAAACACCATATATTTT	CASSSYRGSSGNTIYF
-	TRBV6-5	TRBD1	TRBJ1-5	TGTGCCAGCAGCCAGACAGGGTGGGGCAATCAGCCCCAGCATTTT	CASSQTGWGNQPQHF
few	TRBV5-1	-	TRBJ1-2	TGCGCCAGCAGCTTGGGGGGTCTTCGCACCTTC	CASSLGGLRTF
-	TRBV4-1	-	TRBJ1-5	TGCGCCAGCAGCCCAGGGACTGCAAATCAGCCCCAGCATTTT	CASSPGTANQPQHF
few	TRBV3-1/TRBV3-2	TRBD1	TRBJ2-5	TGTGCCAGCAGCCAGGGACGGACAGGGGGCGGGGAGACCCAGTACTTC	CASSQGRTGGGETQYF
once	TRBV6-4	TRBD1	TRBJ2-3	TGTGCCAGCAGCGGACAGGGGGCCGGGGATACGCAGTATTTT	CASSGQGAGDTQYF
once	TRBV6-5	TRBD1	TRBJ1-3	TGTGCCAGCAGCCCACCGGGACAGTTGGGTTACACCATATATTTT	CASSPPGQLGYTIYF
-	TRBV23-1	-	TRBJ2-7	TGCGCCAGCAGTCAAATCGCCGACAGGAGAGGGCCCTACGAGCAGTACTTC	CASSQIADRRGPYEQYF
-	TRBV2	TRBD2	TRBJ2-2	TGTGCCAGCAGTGAAGGAGTTACTAGCGGGAGGGCTGGCACCGGGGAGCTGTTTTTT	CASSEGVTSGRAGTGELFF
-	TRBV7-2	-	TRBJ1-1	TGTGCCAGCAGCTTAGGCACAGGGCGCCTGGGCACTGAAGCTTTCTTT	CASSLGTGRLGTEAFF
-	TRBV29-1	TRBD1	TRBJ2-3	TGCAGCGTTACTAATTTACCGGGACAGGGGACACAAGATACGCAGTATTTT	CSVTNLPGQGTQDTQYF
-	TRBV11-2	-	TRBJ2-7	TGTGCCAGCAGTTTTGGCACAGGAGCCTCCTACGAGCAGTACTTC	CASSFGTGASYEQYF
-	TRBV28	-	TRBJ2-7	TGTGCCAGCAGTTCGCACTCAGGGAACTCCTACGAGCAGTACTTC	CASSSHSGNSYEQYF
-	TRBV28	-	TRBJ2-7	TGTGCCAGCATGGGGGGGCGTTCCTACGAGCAGTACTTC	CASMGGRSYEQYF
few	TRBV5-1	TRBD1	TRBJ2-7	TGCGCCAGCAGCTGGGACCCGGGACAGCAGTACTACGAGCAGTACTTC	CASSWDPGQQYYEQYF
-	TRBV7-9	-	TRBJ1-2	TGTGCCAGCAGCTCCAGTAGGGAGGCCCGGGCTGGCTACACCTTC	CASSSSREARAGYTF